This T cell receptor (beta chain) was captured by sequencing in a study of technical replicates of blood from a handful of donors. Method: immunoSEQ multiplex PCR; TCRdb's copy keeps in-frame clones and lacks some. The sample lists about 80,000 clones, 90% to 95% occurring once. CDR3 length: 15 residues. Trimming took 1 base from V and 0 from J, leaving 9 bases between them. Germline CDR1 is SGHDN and CDR2 is FVKESK. V gene TRBV14 combines with J gene TRBJ1-2; D might be TRBD1 (6 bases). The sequence was collected from a human donor in good health. Material: T cells isolated from PBMCs. The DNA for the CDR3 is TGTGCCAGCAGCCAAGGGACAGCAGCTAACTATGGCTACACCTTC. This gives the protein CASSQGTAANYGYTF.